This T cell receptor beta chain was identified during a study of monozygotic twins with cystic fibrosis. Sequenced by immunoSEQ multiplex PCR; TCRdb stores in-frame clones only, minus some. The table shows around 34,000 clones, with more than 85% occurring only once. Worth noting for this clone: Its antigen is unknown.

Study findings and constraints: V usage most resembled the co-twin in 13 of 16 pairs. In this small cohort, shared CDR3 numbers showed no association with age, concordance or disease severity. Nucleotide-identical clonotype sharing was significantly higher within monozygotic CF twin pairs than between unrelated CF individuals.

The TCR sequence derives from a girl aged 2-10 years with cystic fibrosis. Source material: blood.

CDR3 region: CASSLEFGHPGDSTDTQYF. Written as DNA, the CDR3 is TGTGCCAGCAGCTTGGAGTTCGGACATCCTGGGGACAGCACAGATACGCAGTATTTT. This chain links TRBV5-5 with TRBJ2-3, with D possibly called TRBD1 or TRBD2 (5 bases each). Between the trimmed V and J ends, which lost 0 bases and 0 bases, there was a span of 20 bases. CDR3 length equals 19 residues. Germline V gene data show CDR1 as SGHKS and CDR2 as YYEKEE (reference sequence).